The next 25 T cell receptor beta chains were all read from a single sample in a study of CD8 T cells in ankylosing spondylitis. TCRdb reprocessed the 5' RACE reads with MiXCR, giving one entry per CDR3 protein. The table records some 250,000 distinct CDR3 sequences, around 9.1% of them present only once. The material sequenced was blood, either unsorted or a sorted T cell fraction (not recorded which). The receptors stem from a male donor with ankylosing spondylitis or in good health (not recorded which).

This clonotype appeared many times. Its ends do not fully match the called genes, so a read error is possible. The chain has TRBV29-1 and TRBJ2-1; 7 nucleotides agree with TRBD2. CDR3 length: 10 amino acids. Germline CDR1 SQVTM, CDR2 ANQGSEA. The CDR3 nucleotides are TGCAGCGTTGAGGACGCGGGGGTGCTCTTC. It codes for CSVEDAGVLF.

This clonotype showed up many times. The genes are TRBV19 and TRBJ2-1; TRBD2 matches at 8 bases. This CDR3 is built from 17 residues. CDR1 and CDR2 (germline): LNHDA, SQIVND (reference sequence). V was clipped by 0 bases and J by 2 bases; unmatched bases: 6. In nucleotides, the CDR3 is TGTGCCAGTAGTATAGATCTCACTAGCGGACCCTACAATGAGCAGTTCTTC. Protein: CASSIDLTSGPYNEQFF.

This clonotype occurred many times. This chain links TRBV5-1 with TRBJ2-5; D ambiguous. V lost 1 base, J lost 3 bases, and 4 bases lay in between. The CDR3 runs to 12 residues. Per germline, CDR1 SGHRS and CDR2 YFSETQ. The CDR3 DNA sequence: TGCGCCAGCAGCTTGCAGGAAGAGACCCAGTACTTC. Its protein product is CASSLQEETQYF.

This clonotype was observed many times. J is TRBJ2-3 and V is TRBV24-1; tentative D call: TRBD1 (6 bases). The germline V gene encodes CDR1 KGHDR and CDR2 SFDVKD. The V gene lost 9 bases and the J gene lost 0 bases, with 12 bases spanning the gap. This CDR3 has 14 amino acids. The CDR3 sequence is CATADRVSTDTQYF. The CDR3 DNA reads as TGTGCCACCGCGGACAGAGTTAGCACAGATACGCAGTATTTT.

This clonotype was recorded many times. The gene calls are TRBV10-1 and TRBJ2-7, with D tentatively TRBD2 (5 bases). The CDR3 extends over 15 amino acids. The germline V and J ends were trimmed by 2 bases and 7 bases, with 18 bases remaining between them. Looked up from germline, CDR1 is WNHNN and CDR2 is SYGVQD (reference sequence). Here the CDR3 DNA reads TGCGCCAGCAGTGAGGCCGACTATTCCTCTGGTGAGCAGTACTTC. This gives the protein CASSEADYSSGEQYF.

This clonotype has at least ten counts. The chain combines TRBV12-3 or TRBV12-4 with TRBJ2-5, with 10 nucleotides matching TRBD1. The V segment lost 5 bases and the J segment 4 bases; nucleotides outside the gene matches: 7. This CDR3 has 15 residues. This chain's CDR3 is CASSMTGGAGETQYF. The CDR3 DNA is TGTGCCAGCAGTATGACAGGGGGCGCGGGAGAGACCCAGTACTTC.

This clonotype was counted at least ten times. The CDR3 DNA sequence: TGTGCCAGCGCGACAGTCTACGAGTCACCCCTCCACTTT. Protein product: CASATVYESPLHF. This chain joins TRBV7-2 and TRBJ1-6; weak D call: TRBD1 (5 bases). CDR3 size: 13 residues. The germline V and J ends were trimmed by 8 bases and 10 bases, with 15 bases remaining between them. The germline V gene has CDR1 SGHTA and CDR2 FQGNSA.

Many counts were recorded for this clonotype. CDR3 DNA: TGCGCCAGCAGCCAGGCGACGAGGAGCAATCAGCCCCAGCATTTT. Translated, it gives CASSQATRSNQPQHF. The chain employs TRBV4-3 and TRBJ1-5; D not certain. This CDR3 is 15 amino acids long. The germline V and J ends were trimmed by 3 bases and 1 base, with 10 bases remaining between them. Looked up from germline, CDR1 is LGHNA and CDR2 is YSLEER.

In its sample, this clonotype was seen many times. DNA for the CDR3: TGCGCCAGCAGCCCCTCCGGTTTCGGGCAAGAGACCCAGTACTTC. Its translation: CASSPSGFGQETQYF. This chain joins TRBV5-1 and TRBJ2-5; D unclear. CDR1 and CDR2 (germline): SGHRS, YFSETQ. The CDR3 is 15 amino acids. V was trimmed by 4 bases and J by 2 bases, leaving 15 bases between them.

This clonotype showed up many times. V gene TRBV10-2 combines with J gene TRBJ2-1, with D perhaps TRBD2 (6 bases). V dropped 5 bases and J dropped 8 bases, with 13 bases sitting between them. CDR3 length equals 13 residues. Germline V gene lookup returns CDR1 WSHSY and CDR2 SAAADI. The CDR3 region has the DNA TGCGCCAGCAGTAGAGGCTGGGGGGATGAGCAGTTCTTC. Translation gives CASSRGWGDEQFF.

There are many counts of this clonotype. The chain joins TRBV7-9 to TRBJ2-1; no firm D call. There are 15 residues in the CDR3. Looked up from germline, CDR1 is SEHNR and CDR2 is FQNEAQ (reference sequence). Trimming removed 0 bases at V and 0 bases at J, with 6 bases between. The CDR3 sequence: CASSLALGSYNEQFF. CDR3 sequence (DNA): TGTGCCAGCAGCTTAGCTTTGGGCTCCTACAATGAGCAGTTCTTC.

This clonotype was seen at least ten times. The chain has TRBV20-1 and TRBJ2-7; 9 bases are shared with TRBD1. From germline, CDR1 is DFQATT and CDR2 SNEGSKA (reference sequence). V lost 6 bases and J lost 3; bases outside the gene matches: 6. The CDR3 sequence is 13 residues long. The CDR3 nucleotides read TGCAGTGCCAAGGGACAGGGTCTCTACGAGCAGTACTTC. It codes for CSAKGQGLYEQYF.

The chain is built from TRBV20-1 and TRBJ2-7; 7 positions agree with TRBD1. Germline V gene lookup returns CDR1 DFQATT and CDR2 SNEGSKA (reference sequence). This CDR3 region has 12 residues. The V gene end was trimmed by 6 bases and the J gene end by 5 bases; junction bases not matched to a gene: 7. In nucleotides, the CDR3 is TGCAGTGCCGCTCACAGGGGCGACGAGCAGTACTTC. Its translation: CSAAHRGDEQYF.

This clonotype was picked up many times. V usage is TRBV6-2 or TRBV6-3 and J usage is TRBJ2-1, with D uncertain. This CDR3 comprises 13 residues. Trimming removed 0 bases from V and 3 bases from J, with 3 bases in between. CDR1 is MNHEY, CDR2 SVGEGT, per germline. The CDR3 sequence: CASSYSYYNEQFF. Written as DNA, the CDR3 is TGTGCCAGCAGTTACTCATACTACAATGAGCAGTTCTTC.

This sequence joins TRBV10-3 and TRBJ2-5; tentative D call: TRBD1 (5 bases). The CDR3 has 12 residues. Trimming took 2 bases from V and 7 from J, leaving 8 bases between them. In germline, CDR1 is ENHRY, CDR2 SYGVKD. Here the CDR3 DNA reads TGTGCCATCAGTGAGAAGGGGATGACCCAGTACTTC. Encoded protein: CAISEKGMTQYF.

In its sample, this clonotype was seen many times. The rearrangement links TRBV5-6 to TRBJ2-1, with D possibly called TRBD1 or TRBD2 (5 bases each). V was clipped by 3 bases and J by 4 bases, with 8 bases between them. CDR1 is SGHDT and CDR2 is YYEEEE in the germline V gene. The CDR3 is 13 residues long. The CDR3 region is CASSSGRYNEQFF. DNA for the CDR3: TGTGCCAGCAGCTCGGGACGATACAATGAGCAGTTCTTC. Together with reference TRBV5-6 and TRBJ2-1, the CDR3 gives the full variable domain: DAGVTQSPTHLIKTRGQQVTLRCSPKSGHDTVSWYQQALGQGPQFIFQYYEEEERQRGNFPDRFSGHQFPNYSSELNVNALLLGDSALYLCASSSGRYNEQFFGPGTRLTVL.

This clonotype has at least ten counts. This chain links TRBV5-5 with TRBJ1-1; D is ambiguous. The germline V gene encodes CDR1 SGHKS and CDR2 YYEKEE (reference sequence). Trimming took 1 base from V and 0 from J, leaving 4 bases between them. The CDR3 sequence is 13 residues long. CDR3 DNA sequence: TGTGCCAGCAGCTTGAGGATGAACACTGAAGCTTTCTTT. This encodes CASSLRMNTEAFF.

At least ten counts were recorded for this clonotype. V usage is TRBV5-1 and J usage is TRBJ2-2; no clear D. Germline assignment: CDR1 SGHRS and CDR2 YFSETQ. The CDR3 totals 18 residues. Trimming stripped 5 bases from V and 4 bases from J, with 24 bases between. The CDR3: CASSQEPPLVLSTGELFF. The CDR3 DNA sequence: TGCGCCAGCAGTCAAGAACCCCCCCTAGTTTTATCCACCGGGGAGCTGTTTTTT.

This clonotype was seen repeatedly, ten times or more. The rearrangement uses TRBV18 and TRBJ1-2; the match to TRBD1 covers 8 bases. Unmatched junction bases numbered 13, after V lost 8 bases and J lost 5 bases. The CDR3 is made up of 15 amino acids. Germline V gene sequence: CDR1 KGHSH, CDR2 LQKENI. CDR3 protein: CASNGQGRPEYGYTF. CDR3 in DNA: TGTGCCAGCAATGGACAGGGACGACCTGAGTATGGCTACACCTTC.

This clonotype was recorded at least ten times. The rearrangement uses TRBV27 and TRBJ2-7; the match to TRBD2 covers 11 bases. This CDR3 has 15 residues. Germline values: CDR1 MNHEY, CDR2 SMNVEV (reference sequence). V gave up 2 bases and J gave up 6 bases; unmatched junction bases: 6. The DNA for the CDR3 is TGTGCCAGCAGTTTAGGACTAGCGGGTATCAGCGAGCAGTACTTC. The encoded protein is CASSLGLAGISEQYF.

By share, this clonotype counts as medium-sized (0.01 to 0.1%). This chain uses TRBV29-1 with TRBJ1-2, with D possibly matching TRBD1 (6 bases). Germline loops: CDR1 SQVTM, CDR2 ANQGSEA. The CDR3 runs to 14 residues. The V gene lost 4 bases and the J gene lost 2 bases, with 14 bases spanning the gap. This CDR3 reads CSVVEGGSNYGYTF. Written as DNA, the CDR3 is TGCAGCGTTGTGGAGGGGGGTTCCAACTATGGCTACACCTTC.

This clonotype came up many times. The V gene is TRBV15, the J gene TRBJ2-1; 8 positions match TRBD1. The CDR3 length is 16 residues. V trimming: 9 bases; J trimming: 6 bases; junction bases outside the gene matches: 16. Germline-derived CDR1 and CDR2 are LNHNV and YYDKDF (reference sequence). CDR3 coding DNA: TGTGCCACGAAGAAAAGTCCCACAGGGGGGAGCAATGAGCAGTTCTTC. The encoded protein is CATKKSPTGGSNEQFF.

This clonotype was seen ten or more times. The genes are TRBV3-1 and TRBJ1-4; D is perhaps TRBD1 (5 bases). The CDR3 covers 17 residues. Trimming pared 1 base from V and 7 bases from J, leaving 19 bases between. Germline lookup yields CDR1 LGHDT and CDR2 YNNKEL (reference sequence). The CDR3 protein is CASSQVAPTGGGEKLFF. The CDR3, as DNA: TGTGCCAGCAGCCAAGTGGCCCCAACAGGTGGGGGTGAAAAACTGTTTTTT.

Remarks on this clonotype: Since a much larger clone is just one base distant, this may be a read error. The genes are TRBV6-1 and TRBJ1-3; 8 positions agree with TRBD1. The V gene's germline CDR1 is MNHNS and CDR2 SASEGT. This CDR3 is 16 amino acids long. CDR3 DNA sequence: TGTACCAGCAGTATCCTAACAGGGGGCTCTGGAAACACCATATATTTT. Translating it yields CTSSILTGGSGNTIYF.

This clonotype came up a few times. The chain carries TRBV5-5 and TRBJ1-4, with 10 bases that match TRBD1. Trimming removed 5 bases from V and 8 bases from J; junction bases left unmatched: 6. The CDR3 runs to 14 residues. Looked up from germline, CDR1 is SGHKS and CDR2 is YYEKEE (reference sequence). CDR3 nucleotides: TGTGCCAGCAGGCCCGGGACAGGGGAGGAAAAACTGTTTTTT. It yields the protein CASRPGTGEEKLFF.